This T cell receptor beta chain was identified in a study of regulatory T cells in long-lasting Graves disease. With iRepertoire HTBI primers and Arm-PCR of CDR3 regions, TCR beta libraries were built. In the original analysis: Across all samples, 62 TRBV segments and 11 to 15 TRBJ segments were identified. A single record per CDR3 protein comes from TCRdb applying MiXCR to the multiplex PCR reads. TCRdb assigned the V and J calls; the authors' analysis was not used. In the table there are about 470,000 distinct CDR3 sequences, 20% to 25% of which are singletons. Study-wide results and limits: Owing to a sample size that was small, accuracy may have been reduced.

Germline-derived CDR1 and CDR2 are DFQATT and SNEGSKA (reference sequence). The CDR3 runs to 15 residues. V dropped 5 bases and J dropped 2; count of bases not matched to a gene: 8. Stated time point: persistent/refractory GD, antithyroid drugs over 5 years with positive TRAb. PBMC-extracted RNA yielded the TCR library. Details on this clonotype: Antigen specificity is unknown.

This clonotype was obtained from a female donor with Graves disease. The rearrangement links TRBV20-1 to TRBJ2-3; 9 nucleotides line up with TRBD2. The sample consisted of peripheral blood mononuclear cells (PBMCs), taken when the disease was refractory, from a patient treated with antithyroid drugs. CDR3 bases: TGCAGTGCTGGAGCTAGCGGGGCAATCACAGATACGCAGTATTTT. This gives the protein CSAGASGAITDTQYF.